These T cell receptor beta chains were read from a single sample in a study of blood T cell repertoires in COVID-19. The assay was immunoSEQ multiplex PCR, and TCRdb's table has in-frame clones only and misses some. In the table there are a few hundred thousand clones, around 91% of which are singletons. Sequenced: peripheral blood. The receptors were gathered from a woman aged 55-70 years with COVID-19, enrolled during active disease. Each CDR3 is given with its conserved first and last residue. The D gene is left open where the match is weak. Only some rows state a clone size, as once, few, many or a class for expanded clones.

j_gene	v_gene	abundance	d_gene	CDR3aa	CDR3nt
TRBJ2-2	TRBV29-1	NA	NA	CSVGQNTGELFF	TGCAGCGTTGGTCAGAACACCGGGGAGCTGTTTTTT
TRBJ1-6	TRBV18	NA	TRBD1	CASSPGTEVSPLHF	TGTGCCAGCTCCCCCGGGACAGAGGTTTCACCCCTCCACTTT
TRBJ1-1	TRBV2	NA	NA	CASSESGRNTEAFF	TGTGCCAGCAGTGAAAGCGGTAGGAACACTGAAGCTTTCTTT
TRBJ1-2	TRBV29-1	NA	TRBD1	CSVVGTGRTYGYTF	TGCAGCGTTGTCGGGACAGGGAGGACGTATGGCTACACCTTC
TRBJ1-1	TRBV15	NA	NA	CATSPHLGRATEAFF	TGTGCCACCAGCCCCCATCTGGGGAGGGCCACTGAAGCTTTCTTT
TRBJ1-3	TRBV9	NA	NA	CASSVGAREVGGNTIYF	TGTGCCAGCAGCGTAGGCGCCAGGGAGGTAGGAGGAAACACCATATATTTT
TRBJ2-5	TRBV7-8	NA	TRBD1	CASSQDRVQETQYF	TGTGCCAGCAGCCAGGACAGGGTACAAGAGACCCAGTACTTC
TRBJ2-7	TRBV6-5	NA	NA	CASSYSGGPFSYEQYF	TGTGCCAGCAGTTACTCAGGGGGACCTTTCTCCTACGAGCAGTACTTC
TRBJ1-1	TRBV5-1	NA	NA	CASSFRGAGGMNTEAFF	TGCGCCAGCAGCTTCCGGGGGGCTGGGGGAATGAACACTGAAGCTTTCTTT
TRBJ1-1	TRBV19	NA	NA	CASTQAMNMATEAFF	TGTGCCAGTACACAGGCCATGAACATGGCCACTGAAGCTTTCTTT
TRBJ2-7	TRBV5-1	few	NA	CASSLGRTDRYEQYF	TGCGCCAGCAGCTTGGGCCGGACAGACCGCTACGAGCAGTACTTC
TRBJ2-2	TRBV7-2	NA	NA	CASSLVQGYNTGELFF	TGTGCCAGCAGCTTAGTTCAGGGGTATAACACCGGGGAGCTGTTTTTT
TRBJ1-2	TRBV5-1	NA	TRBD1	CASSLGGTGQYGYTF	TGCGCCAGCAGCTTGGGTGGGACAGGTCAATATGGCTACACCTTC
TRBJ2-1	TRBV6-5	NA	TRBD1	CASRSPGQHNEQFF	TGTGCCAGCAGAAGCCCGGGACAGCACAATGAGCAGTTCTTC
TRBJ1-5	TRBV7-9	NA	NA	CASSPDGDSNQPQHF	TGTGCCAGCAGCCCAGACGGGGATAGCAATCAGCCCCAGCATTTT
TRBJ1-2	TRBV6-5	NA	NA	CASSQGSNYGYTF	TGTGCCAGCAGTCAGGGTTCTAACTATGGCTACACCTTC
TRBJ1-3	TRBV15	NA	TRBD1	CATSRWGQDPNTIYF	TGTGCCACCAGCAGGTGGGGACAGGACCCTAACACCATATATTTT
TRBJ1-1	TRBV6-6	NA	TRBD1	CASSYPGQGNTEAFF	TGTGCCAGCAGTTACCCCGGACAGGGTAACACTGAAGCTTTCTTT
TRBJ2-7	TRBV4-3	NA	NA	CASSQDVRGSSYEQYF	TGCGCCAGCAGCCAAGACGTTAGAGGGTCGTCCTACGAGCAGTACTTC
TRBJ2-1	TRBV13	NA	TRBD2	CASSSTGGPLLGNEQFF	TGTGCCAGCAGCTCAACGGGGGGGCCCCTTCTTGGCAATGAGCAGTTCTTC
TRBJ2-5	TRBV15	once	NA	CATSRDARDGETQYF	TGTGCCACCAGCAGAGACGCAAGAGACGGGGAGACCCAGTACTTC
TRBJ1-1	TRBV30	NA	TRBD1	CAWSVGQANTEAFF	TGTGCCTGGAGTGTCGGACAGGCGAACACTGAAGCTTTCTTT
TRBJ2-5	TRBV7-3	NA	TRBD2	CASSLDTSGQETQYF	TGTGCCAGCAGCTTGGATACTAGCGGCCAAGAGACCCAGTACTTC
TRBJ1-1	TRBV19	NA	NA	CASRWGGSTEAFF	TGTGCCAGTAGGTGGGGCGGTAGCACTGAAGCTTTCTTT
TRBJ1-6	TRBV14	NA	TRBD1	CASSLGTGSISYNSPLHF	TGTGCCAGCAGCCTCGGGACAGGGTCGATCTCCTATAATTCACCCCTCCACTTT
TRBJ1-1	TRBV19	NA	NA	CASTLSTANTEAFF	TGTGCCAGTACCTTATCGACAGCTAACACTGAAGCTTTCTTT
TRBJ2-1	TRBV7-3	NA	NA	CASSLGLNNEQFF	TGTGCCAGCAGCTTAGGGCTTAACAATGAGCAGTTCTTC
TRBJ2-5	TRBV7-8	NA	TRBD1	CASSPRTGGGETQYF	TGTGCCAGCAGCCCTCGGACAGGGGGGGGAGAGACCCAGTACTTC
TRBJ1-5	TRBV6-1	NA	TRBD1	CASSGALRTGGNQPQHF	TGTGCCAGCAGTGGAGCTTTGAGGACAGGGGGTAATCAGCCCCAGCATTTT
TRBJ1-2	TRBV11-2	NA	NA	CASSPPGGFSGYTF	TGTGCCAGCAGCCCTCCGGGGGGGTTCTCTGGCTACACCTTC
TRBJ1-5	TRBV15	NA	TRBD1	CATSRGQGGLSQPQHF	TGTGCCACCAGCAGAGGACAGGGGGGGTTGAGTCAGCCCCAGCATTTT
TRBJ2-1	TRBV6-6	NA	NA	CASSPRGRGNEQFF	TGTGCCAGCAGCCCACGGGGGCGGGGGAATGAGCAGTTCTTC
TRBJ1-4	TRBV5-6	few	NA	CASSLDRAEKLFF	TGTGCCAGCAGCTTGGACAGGGCCGAAAAACTGTTTTTT
TRBJ2-7	TRBV18	NA	TRBD2	CASSPPVGGNEQYF	TGTGCCAGCTCACCCCCGGTGGGGGGGAACGAGCAGTACTTC
TRBJ1-6	TRBV7-2	NA	NA	CASRTEYNSPLHF	TGTGCCTCGAGGACAGAGTATAATTCACCCCTCCACTTT
TRBJ2-5	TRBV18	NA	TRBD1	CASSPRTGQETQYF	TGTGCCAGCTCACCAAGGACAGGTCAAGAGACCCAGTACTTC
TRBJ1-2	TRBV6-5	few	NA	CASSHTLTAGGTF	TGTGCCAGCAGCCATACATTGACAGCCGGGGGCACCTTC